This T cell receptor beta chain was profiled in a study of cytomegalovirus exposure and HLA in healthy donors. Study-wide findings and caveats: Exclusion as indistinguishable affected some V segments, including TRBV6-2 and TRBV6-3. In vitro confirmation showed three CMV-associated chains to be CMV antigen specific. The study flagged around 160 TCR beta chains as cytomegalovirus-associated.

V lost 2 bases to trimming and J lost 5 bases; unmatched junction nucleotides: 6. The germline gives CDR1 MNHNY, CDR2 SVGAGI (reference sequence). This CDR3 has 15 residues. Use of 60 Vbeta and 13 Jbeta primers characterized the PCR. Data came from immunoSEQ multiplex PCR; TCRdb stores just in-frame clones and leaves some out. This repertoire shows fewer than 200,000 clones, around 81% found once; its top ten account for 4.9%. On this clone itself: What it recognizes is unknown.

The TCR was taken from a young woman in good health and CMV-seropositive. The chain combines TRBV6-6 with TRBJ1-1; 9 bases are shared with TRBD1. Sample: PBMCs. CDR3 in DNA: TGTGCCAGCAGTTACCCCGGGACAGGGAGGACTGAAGCTTTCTTT. Encoded protein: CASSYPGTGRTEAFF.